This note documents a single T cell receptor beta chain sequence. The sample belongs to a study of cytomegalovirus exposure and HLA in healthy donors. The study ran its PCR with 60 Vbeta and 13 Jbeta primers. Clones were read by immunoSEQ multiplex PCR, and TCRdb kept only the in-frame ones, dropping some. Its table records approximately 210,000 clones. This CDR3 is built from 16 residues. V shed 6 bases and J 5 bases; nucleotides not matched to a gene: 6. Germline V CDR1 and CDR2: LNHDA, SQIVND (reference sequence). The chain couples TRBV19 to TRBJ2-2; 13 nucleotides agree with TRBD2. The sequencing input was PBMCs. The origin of this receptor is a woman in her 30s in good health and CMV-seropositive. DNA for the CDR3: TGTGCCAGTAGCTTCAGACTAGCGGGGGGAACCGGGGAGCTGTTTTTT. It is translated as CASSFRLAGGTGELFF.